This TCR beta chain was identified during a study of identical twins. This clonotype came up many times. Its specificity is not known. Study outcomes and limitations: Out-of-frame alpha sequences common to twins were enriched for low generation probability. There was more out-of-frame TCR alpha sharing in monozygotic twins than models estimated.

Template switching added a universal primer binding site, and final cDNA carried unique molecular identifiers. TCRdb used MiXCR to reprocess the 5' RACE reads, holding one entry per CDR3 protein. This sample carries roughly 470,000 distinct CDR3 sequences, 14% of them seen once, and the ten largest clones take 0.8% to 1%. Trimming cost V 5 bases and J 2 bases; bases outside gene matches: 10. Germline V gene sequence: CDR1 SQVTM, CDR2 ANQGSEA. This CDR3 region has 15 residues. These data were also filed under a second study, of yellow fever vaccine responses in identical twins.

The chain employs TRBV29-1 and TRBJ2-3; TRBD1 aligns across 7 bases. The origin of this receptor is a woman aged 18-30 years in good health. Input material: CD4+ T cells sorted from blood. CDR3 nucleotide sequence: TGCAGCGTTCCCAAAGGGGGCCCCTCCACAGATACGCAGTATTTT. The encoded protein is CSVPKGGPSTDTQYF.